The clone carrying this TCR beta chain was observed a handful of times. This sample was taken from a study of Graves' ophthalmopathy and Graves' hyperthyroidism. The CDR3 totals 18 residues. J lost 0 bases, V lost 3 bases, and 10 bases had no gene match. Germline V gene data show CDR1 as LNHNV and CDR2 as YYDKDF (reference sequence). For repertoire sequencing, the TCR beta CDR3 regions were amplified from RNA transcripts. An initial RT-PCR round employing HTBI primers preceded a second-round multiplex PCR. Each CDR3 protein gets one entry after TCRdb re-called the multiplex PCR reads with MiXCR. The sample lists hundreds of thousands of distinct CDR3 sequences; about a fifth were seen once.

The chain recombines TRBV15 with TRBJ2-4, with TRBD1 matching over 8 bases. Sequencing was performed on peripheral blood. This clonotype originated in a woman aged 18 to 35 with stable Graves' hyperthyroidism. Some clones in this sample may be carry-over from other donors' samples. The CDR3 region is CATSRAGQGNIAKNIQYF. The CDR3 DNA reads as TGTGCCACCAGCAGGGCAGGACAGGGAAATATAGCCAAAAACATTCAGTACTTC.